This paragraph covers one T cell receptor beta chain sequence. Its antigen is not identified. These data originate in a study of beta chain features in type 1 diabetes. The wider study: Patients looked much like healthy donors when it came to age, gender and cell yields.

The CDR3 is 16 amino acids. The germline CDR1 and CDR2 sequences are LNHDA and SQIVND (reference sequence). Trimming took 5 bases from V and 7 from J, leaving 20 bases between them. Cell sorting via CD45RO/CCR7/CD25/CD127/CD95/CD27 was performed to obtain CD4+ naive, central memory, regulatory and stem cell-like memory cells. The investigators reverse transcribed all of the isolated RNA, so they sequenced expressed TCRB transcripts. Measured with immunoSEQ multiplex PCR; TCRdb has only the in-frame clones, and not every one. The table lists around 290,000 clones, 8% of them singletons. General study points: The naive, central memory and Treg TCRB repertoires of patients appeared to be more similar to one another than those of healthy donors. Type 1 diabetes patients had VDJ junctions that carried fewer insertions and more deletions.

What was sequenced was central memory CD4+ T cells from blood. The clonotype was recovered from a young woman in good health. The chain is built from TRBV19 and TRBJ1-4, with no clear D. This chain's CDR3 is CASSAGRPSEGEKLFF. The DNA of the CDR3 is TGTGCCAGTAGTGCCGGAAGACCAAGCGAGGGTGAAAAACTGTTTTTT. Full variable domain (missing parts from reference TRBV19 and TRBJ1-4): DGGITQSPKYLFRKEGQNVTLSCEQNLNHDAMYWYRQDPGQGLRLIYYSQIVNDFQKGDIAEGYSVSREKKESFPLTVTSAQKNPTAFYLCASSAGRPSEGEKLFFGSGTQLSVL.